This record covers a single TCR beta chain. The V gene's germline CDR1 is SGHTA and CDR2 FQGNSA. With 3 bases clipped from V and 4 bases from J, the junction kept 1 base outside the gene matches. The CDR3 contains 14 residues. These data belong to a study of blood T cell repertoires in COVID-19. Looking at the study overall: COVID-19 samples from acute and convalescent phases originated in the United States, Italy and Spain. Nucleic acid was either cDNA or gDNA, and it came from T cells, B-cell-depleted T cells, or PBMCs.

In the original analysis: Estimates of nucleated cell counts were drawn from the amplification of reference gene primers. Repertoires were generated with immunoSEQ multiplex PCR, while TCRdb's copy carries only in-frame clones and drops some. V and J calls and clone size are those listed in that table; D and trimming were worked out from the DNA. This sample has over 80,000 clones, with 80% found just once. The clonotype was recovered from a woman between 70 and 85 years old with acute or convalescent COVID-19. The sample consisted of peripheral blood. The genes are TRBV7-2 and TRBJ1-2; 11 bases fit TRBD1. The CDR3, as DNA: TGTGCCAGCAGCTTGGGGACAGGGGGCTATGGCTACACCTTC. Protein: CASSLGTGGYGYTF.